A selection of T cell receptor beta chains follows, all from one sample in a study of monozygotic twins with cystic fibrosis. Profiling relied on immunoSEQ multiplex PCR, and the TCRdb table lists in-frame clones only, not all of them. Of 4,000 to 5,500 clones in the sample, about 96% were seen once. Sequencing was carried out using blood. These receptor sequences come from a boy between 2 and 10 years old with cystic fibrosis. Each CDR3 is given with its conserved first and last residue. Each record gives: V gene, CDR3 length, J gene, clone size, D gene, CDR3 protein, CDR3 DNA. D genes are given only for firm matches. Size values are once, few and many counts, or a class for expanded clones, and some rows have none.

TRBV7-2,16,TRBJ2-1,.,TRBD2,CASSFSSGGAYNEQFF,TGTGCCAGCAGCTTTTCTAGCGGGGGCGCCTACAATGAGCAGTTCTTC
TRBV4-1,13,TRBJ2-2,.,.,CASSPIRTGELFF,TGCGCCAGCTCGCCGATCCGGACCGGGGAGCTGTTTTTT
TRBV7-6,16,TRBJ2-1,.,TRBD2,CASSPRGSGGGNEQFF,TGTGCCAGCAGCCCCCGAGGGAGCGGGGGGGGCAATGAGCAGTTCTTC
TRBV4-2,17,TRBJ2-3,.,.,CASSHEGGEGRADTQYF,TGTGCCAGCAGCCACGAAGGTGGAGAAGGCCGGGCCGATACGCAGTATTTT
TRBV4-1,14,TRBJ2-5,.,.,CASSRERGGETQYF,TGCGCCAGCAGCCGCGAAAGGGGAGGTGAGACCCAGTACTTC
TRBV7-2,15,TRBJ2-3,.,TRBD2,CASSNSGGALDTQYF,TGTGCCAGCAGCAATAGCGGGGGGGCCCTAGATACGCAGTATTTT
TRBV7-3,16,TRBJ2-2,.,TRBD1,CASSSGGTGLAGELFF,TGTGCCAGCAGTTCCGGAGGGACAGGCCTAGCCGGGGAGCTGTTTTTT
TRBV2,13,TRBJ1-1,once,.,CASSERGNTEAFF,TGTGCCAGCAGTGAAAGGGGGAACACTGAAGCTTTCTTT
TRBV15,15,TRBJ2-5,once,.,CATSRAGLVHETQYF,TGTGCCACCAGCAGAGCGGGACTGGTCCATGAGACCCAGTACTTC
TRBV5-6,19,TRBJ2-7,.,TRBD2,CASSLGGGFTSGAIYEQYF,TGTGCCAGCAGCTTGGGAGGTGGATTTACTAGCGGGGCGATCTACGAGCAGTACTTC
TRBV6-5,15,TRBJ1-1,.,TRBD1,CASSRGQGKNTEAFF,TGTGCCAGCAGCAGGGGACAGGGAAAGAACACTGAAGCTTTCTTT
TRBV2,15,TRBJ1-5,.,.,CASRFSIRSNQPQHF,TGTGCCAGCAGGTTTTCTATACGGAGCAATCAGCCCCAGCATTTT
TRBV18,13,TRBJ2-3,.,.,CASSLTGRDTQYF,TGTGCCAGCTCGCTTACAGGGAGAGATACGCAGTATTTT
TRBV27,17,TRBJ2-3,.,TRBD2,CASSLSALAGDTDTQYF,TGTGCCAGCAGTTTATCGGCGCTAGCGGGGGACACAGATACGCAGTATTTT
TRBV21-1,11,TRBJ2-7,once,.,CASSTDRGQYF,TGTGCCAGCAGCACAGACAGGGGGCAGTACTTC
TRBV6-5,14,TRBJ1-4,once,.,CASRYSATNEKLFF,TGTGCCAGCAGGTACAGCGCAACTAATGAAAAACTGTTTTTT
TRBV28,16,TRBJ2-3,once,TRBD2,CASSLAGTSGTDTQYF,TGTGCCAGCAGTTTAGCCGGGACTAGCGGTACAGATACGCAGTATTTT
TRBV27,15,TRBJ2-5,.,TRBD2,CASSLSGTSGNSQYF,TGTGCCAGCAGTTTATCGGGTACTAGCGGTAATTCCCAGTACTTC
TRBV19,14,TRBJ1-6,.,.,CASSIREYNSPLHF,TGTGCCAGTAGTATCCGGGAATATAATTCACCCCTCCACTTT
TRBV5-5,15,TRBJ1-2,.,.,CASSLAFGVTYGYTF,TGTGCCAGCAGCTTGGCCTTCGGGGTTACCTATGGCTACACCTTC
TRBV7-9,13,TRBJ1-1,.,.,CASSLEVAGQAFF,TGTGCCAGCAGCTTAGAGGTAGCGGGGCAAGCTTTCTTT
TRBV5-6,15,TRBJ1-2,.,.,CASSLNPGPTGGYTF,TGTGCCAGCAGCTTGAACCCAGGCCCGACAGGTGGCTACACCTTC
TRBV5-1,16,TRBJ1-1,once,.,CASSLLLEVGHTEAFF,TGCGCCAGCAGCTTGCTACTAGAGGTGGGGCACACTGAAGCTTTCTTT
TRBV5-1,16,TRBJ1-4,.,.,CASSSGTGATNEKLFF,TGCGCCAGCAGCTCGGGGACCGGGGCAACTAATGAAAAACTGTTTTTT
TRBV30,11,TRBJ2-7,.,.,CAWSGGYEQYF,TGTGCCTGGAGTGGGGGTTACGAGCAGTACTTC